Shown below are 2 T cell receptor beta chains from a single sample sequenced in a study of blood T cell repertoires in COVID-19. TCRdb's table, derived via immunoSEQ multiplex PCR, lists solely in-frame clones and lacks some. The sample shows about 150,000 clones, less than 95% of them seen only once. Specimen: peripheral blood. All receptors derive from a man between 50 and 59 years old with acute or convalescent COVID-19.

V is TRBV7-2 and J is TRBJ2-1; 7 nucleotides line up with TRBD2. The CDR3 loop spans 14 amino acids. Unmatched junction bases numbered 1, after V lost 2 bases and J lost 3 bases. The germline CDR1 and CDR2 sequences are SGHTA and FQGNSA. CDR3 DNA: TGTGCCAGCAGCTTACTAGCGGACTACAATGAGCAGTTCTTC. Its translation is CASSLLADYNEQFF.

The genes are TRBV6-5 and TRBJ1-6; the match to TRBD1 covers 8 bases. Germline V gene data show CDR1 as MNHEY and CDR2 as SVGAGI. This CDR3 has 16 amino acids. The J segment lost 5 bases and the V segment lost 2 bases, leaving 5 bases of the junction unmatched. This CDR3 is CASSYRQTGDNSPLHF. The CDR3 nucleotides are TGTGCCAGCAGTTACCGTCAGACAGGGGATAATTCACCCCTCCACTTT.